This TCR beta chain was sequenced in a study of blood T cell repertoires in COVID-19. Each participant's cohort was designated according to participant-reported clinical history. Trimming left V 4 bases short and J 2 bases short, with 17 bases between. CDR3 size: 16 residues. The germline V gene has CDR1 SGDLS and CDR2 YYNGEE. In the original processing: Using reference gene primer amplification, nucleated cell counts were estimated. Here immunoSEQ multiplex PCR was the method, and the copy in TCRdb shows in-frame clones only, minus some. The V and J calls and clone size were taken over from that table, and D and trimming were inferred from the DNA. The sample shows a few hundred thousand clones, 70% to 85% of them seen only once.

Specimen: PBMCs or T cells enriched from blood (not recorded which). The receptor was derived from a man aged 40-49 years who had recovered from COVID-19. V usage is TRBV9 and J usage is TRBJ2-3; the D gene is possibly TRBD2 (6 bases). CDR3 coding DNA: TGTGCCAGCAGCCTGAGCGTCGGGGGATTCACAGATACGCAGTATTTT. This encodes CASSLSVGGFTDTQYF.